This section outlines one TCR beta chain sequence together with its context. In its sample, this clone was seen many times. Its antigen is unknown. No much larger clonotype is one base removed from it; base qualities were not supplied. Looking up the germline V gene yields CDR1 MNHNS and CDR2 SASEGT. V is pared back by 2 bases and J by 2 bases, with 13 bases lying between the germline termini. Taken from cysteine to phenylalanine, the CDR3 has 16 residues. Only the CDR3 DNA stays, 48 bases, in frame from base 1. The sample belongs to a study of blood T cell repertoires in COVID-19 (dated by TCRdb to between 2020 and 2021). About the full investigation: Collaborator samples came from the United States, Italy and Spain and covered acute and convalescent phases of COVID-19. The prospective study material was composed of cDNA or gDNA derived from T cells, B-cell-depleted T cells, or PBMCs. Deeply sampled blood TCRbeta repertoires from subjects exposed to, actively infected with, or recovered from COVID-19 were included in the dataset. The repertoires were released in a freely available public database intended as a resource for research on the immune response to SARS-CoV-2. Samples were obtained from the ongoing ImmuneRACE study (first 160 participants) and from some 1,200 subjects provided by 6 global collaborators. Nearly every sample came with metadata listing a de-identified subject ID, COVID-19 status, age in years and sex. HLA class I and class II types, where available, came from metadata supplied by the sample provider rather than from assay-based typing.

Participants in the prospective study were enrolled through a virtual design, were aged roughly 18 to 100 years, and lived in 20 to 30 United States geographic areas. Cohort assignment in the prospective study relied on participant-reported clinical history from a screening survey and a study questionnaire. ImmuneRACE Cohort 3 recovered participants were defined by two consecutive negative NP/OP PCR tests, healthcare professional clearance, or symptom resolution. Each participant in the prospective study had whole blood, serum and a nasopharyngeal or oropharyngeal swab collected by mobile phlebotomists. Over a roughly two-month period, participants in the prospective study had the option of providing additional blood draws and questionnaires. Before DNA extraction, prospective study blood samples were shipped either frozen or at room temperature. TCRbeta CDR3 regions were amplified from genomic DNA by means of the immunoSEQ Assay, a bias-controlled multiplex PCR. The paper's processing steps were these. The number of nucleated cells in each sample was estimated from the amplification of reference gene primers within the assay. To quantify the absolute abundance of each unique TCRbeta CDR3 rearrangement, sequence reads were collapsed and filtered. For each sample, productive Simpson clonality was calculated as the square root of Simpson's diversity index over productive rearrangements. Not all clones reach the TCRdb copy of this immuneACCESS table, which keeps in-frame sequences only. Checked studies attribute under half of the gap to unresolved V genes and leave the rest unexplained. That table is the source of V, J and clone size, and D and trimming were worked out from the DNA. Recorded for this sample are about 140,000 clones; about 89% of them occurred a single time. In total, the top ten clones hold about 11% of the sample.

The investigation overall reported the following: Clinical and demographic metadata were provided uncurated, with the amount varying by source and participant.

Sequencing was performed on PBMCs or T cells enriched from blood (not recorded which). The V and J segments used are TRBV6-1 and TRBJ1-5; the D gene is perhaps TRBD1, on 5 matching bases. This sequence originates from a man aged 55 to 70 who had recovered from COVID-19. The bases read TGTGCCAGCAGTGAACGGCGGGGGATTGGCAATCAGCCCCAGCATTTT. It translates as CASSERRGIGNQPQHF.